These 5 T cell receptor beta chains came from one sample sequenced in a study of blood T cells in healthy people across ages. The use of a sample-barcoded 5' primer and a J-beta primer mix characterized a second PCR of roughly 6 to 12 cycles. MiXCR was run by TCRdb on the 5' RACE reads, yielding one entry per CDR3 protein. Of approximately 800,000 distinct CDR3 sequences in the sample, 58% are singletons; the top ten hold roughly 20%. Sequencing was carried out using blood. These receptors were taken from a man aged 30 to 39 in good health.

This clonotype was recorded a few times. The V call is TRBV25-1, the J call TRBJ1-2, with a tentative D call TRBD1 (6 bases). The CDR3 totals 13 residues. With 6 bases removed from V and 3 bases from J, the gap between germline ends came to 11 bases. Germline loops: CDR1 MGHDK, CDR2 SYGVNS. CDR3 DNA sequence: TGTGCCAGCAGGGGGGCGTGGGACTATGGCTACACCTTC. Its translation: CASRGAWDYGYTF.

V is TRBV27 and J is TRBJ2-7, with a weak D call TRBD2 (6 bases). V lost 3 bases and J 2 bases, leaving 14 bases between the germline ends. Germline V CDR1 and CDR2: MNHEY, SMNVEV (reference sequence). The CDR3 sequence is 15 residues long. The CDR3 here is CASSLLGGAPYEQYF. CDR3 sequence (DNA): TGTGCCAGCAGTTTGCTCGGGGGAGCGCCCTACGAGCAGTACTTC.

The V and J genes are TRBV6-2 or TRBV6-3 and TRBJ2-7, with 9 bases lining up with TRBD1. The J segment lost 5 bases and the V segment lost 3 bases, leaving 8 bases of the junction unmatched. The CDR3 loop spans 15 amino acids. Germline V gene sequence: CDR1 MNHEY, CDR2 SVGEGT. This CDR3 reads CASSYRPGTGNEQYF. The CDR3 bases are TGTGCCAGCAGTTATCGTCCCGGGACAGGGAACGAGCAGTACTTC.

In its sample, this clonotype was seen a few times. CDR3 in amino acids: CASSPGSGREQFF. The DNA for the CDR3 is TGCGCCAGCAGCCCTGGTTCGGGACGCGAGCAGTTCTTC. The chain joins TRBV4-3 to TRBJ2-1; either TRBD1 or TRBD2 may fit D (5 bases each). The V and J ends lost 4 bases and 10 bases respectively, with 14 bases between them. This CDR3 is 13 amino acids long. Looked up from germline, CDR1 is LGHNA and CDR2 is YSLEER.

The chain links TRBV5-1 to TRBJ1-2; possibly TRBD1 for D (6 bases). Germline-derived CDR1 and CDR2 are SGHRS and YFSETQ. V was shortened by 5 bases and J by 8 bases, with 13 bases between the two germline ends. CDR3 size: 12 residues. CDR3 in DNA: TGCGCCAGCAGGGCGGGGGGGCACGGCTACACCTTC. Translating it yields CASRAGGHGYTF.